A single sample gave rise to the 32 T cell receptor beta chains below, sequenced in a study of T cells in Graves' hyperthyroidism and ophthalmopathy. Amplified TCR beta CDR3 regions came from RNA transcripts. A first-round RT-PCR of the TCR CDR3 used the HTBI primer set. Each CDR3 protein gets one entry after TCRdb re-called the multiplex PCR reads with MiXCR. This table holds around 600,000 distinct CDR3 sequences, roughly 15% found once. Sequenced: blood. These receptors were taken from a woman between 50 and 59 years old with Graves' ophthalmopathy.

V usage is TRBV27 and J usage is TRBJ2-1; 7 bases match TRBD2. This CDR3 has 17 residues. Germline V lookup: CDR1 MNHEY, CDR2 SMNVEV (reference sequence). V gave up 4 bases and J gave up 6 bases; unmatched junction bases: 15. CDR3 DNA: TGTGCCAGCAGTTCCTCCTGGGGGGGGAGATGGGGCAATGAGCAGTTCTTC. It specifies CASSSSWGGRWGNEQFF.

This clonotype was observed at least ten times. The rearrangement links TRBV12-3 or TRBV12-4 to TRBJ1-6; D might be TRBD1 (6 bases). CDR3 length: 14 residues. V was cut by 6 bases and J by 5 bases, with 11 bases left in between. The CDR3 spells CASRLTGNNSPLHF. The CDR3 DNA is TGTGCCAGCAGGCTTACAGGGAATAATTCACCCCTCCACTTT.

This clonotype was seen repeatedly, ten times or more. The DNA of the CDR3 is TGTGCCAGCAGCGCTAGACCGAACACCGGGGAGCTGTTTTTT. Protein: CASSARPNTGELFF. The rearrangement joins TRBV9 to TRBJ2-2; D remains ambiguous. Trimming removed 3 bases at V and 0 bases at J, with 6 bases between. CDR1 and CDR2 from the germline V gene are SGDLS and YYNGEE. The CDR3 totals 14 residues.

In DNA form, the CDR3 reads TGTGCCAGCAGCCAAGAGGTAGCGGCCCACAATGAGCAGTTCTTC. It translates to CASSQEVAAHNEQFF. This sequence joins TRBV4-2 and TRBJ2-1; TRBD2 might be the D (6 bases). Germline CDR1 LGHNA, CDR2 YNFKEQ. V shed 0 bases and J shed 5 bases, with 11 bases lying between them. CDR3 length equals 15 residues.

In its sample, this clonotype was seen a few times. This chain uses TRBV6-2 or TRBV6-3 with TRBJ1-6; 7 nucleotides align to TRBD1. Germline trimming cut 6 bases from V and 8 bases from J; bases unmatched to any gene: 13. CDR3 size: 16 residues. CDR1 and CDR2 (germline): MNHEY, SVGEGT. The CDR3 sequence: CASRDPPGQRHSPLHF. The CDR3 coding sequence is TGTGCCAGCAGAGATCCTCCGGGACAGCGCCATTCACCCCTCCACTTT.

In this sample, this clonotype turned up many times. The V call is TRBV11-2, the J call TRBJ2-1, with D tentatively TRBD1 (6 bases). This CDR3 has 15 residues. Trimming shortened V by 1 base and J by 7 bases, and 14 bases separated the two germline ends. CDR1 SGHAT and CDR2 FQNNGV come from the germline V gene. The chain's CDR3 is CASSLVLGRGNEQFF. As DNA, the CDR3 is TGTGCCAGCAGCTTAGTTCTTGGCAGGGGAAATGAGCAGTTCTTC.

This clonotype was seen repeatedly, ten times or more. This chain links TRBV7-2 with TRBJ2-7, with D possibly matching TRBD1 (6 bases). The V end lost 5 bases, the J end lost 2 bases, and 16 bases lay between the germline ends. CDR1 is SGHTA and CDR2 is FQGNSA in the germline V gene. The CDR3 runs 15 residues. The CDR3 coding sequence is TGTGCCAGCAGCCATACATCGACAGGCACCTACGAGCAGTACTTC. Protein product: CASSHTSTGTYEQYF.

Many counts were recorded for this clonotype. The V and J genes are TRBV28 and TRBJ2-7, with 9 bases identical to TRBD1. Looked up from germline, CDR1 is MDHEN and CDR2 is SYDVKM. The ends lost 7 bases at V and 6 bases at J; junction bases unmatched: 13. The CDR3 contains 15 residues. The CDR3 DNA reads TGTGCCAGCACTAGGGGGGACAGGGTCGGGTCCGAGCAGTACTTC. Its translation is CASTRGDRVGSEQYF.

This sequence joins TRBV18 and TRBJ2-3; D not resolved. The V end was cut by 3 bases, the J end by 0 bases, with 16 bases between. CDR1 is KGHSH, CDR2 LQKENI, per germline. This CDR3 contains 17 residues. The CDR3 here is CASSPLRQTGSTDTQYF. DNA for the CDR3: TGTGCCAGCTCACCCCTCCGTCAGACGGGTAGCACAGATACGCAGTATTTT.

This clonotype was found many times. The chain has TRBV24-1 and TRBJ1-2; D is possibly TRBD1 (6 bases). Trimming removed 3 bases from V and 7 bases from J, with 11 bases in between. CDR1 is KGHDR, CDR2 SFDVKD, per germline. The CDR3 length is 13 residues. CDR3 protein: CATSDRGTSGYTF. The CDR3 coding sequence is TGTGCCACCAGTGATCGCGGGACATCTGGCTACACCTTC.

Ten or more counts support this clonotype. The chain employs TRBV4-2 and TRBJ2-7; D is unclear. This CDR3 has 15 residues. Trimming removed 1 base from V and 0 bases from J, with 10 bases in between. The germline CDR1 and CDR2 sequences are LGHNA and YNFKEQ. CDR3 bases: TGTGCCAGCAGCCAAGGTGCGGTAAGCTCCTACGAGCAGTACTTC. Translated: CASSQGAVSSYEQYF.

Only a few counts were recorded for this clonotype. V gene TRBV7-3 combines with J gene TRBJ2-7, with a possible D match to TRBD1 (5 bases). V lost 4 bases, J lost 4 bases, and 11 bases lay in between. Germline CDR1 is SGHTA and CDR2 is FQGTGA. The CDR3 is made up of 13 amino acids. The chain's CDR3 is CASSSARGYEQYF. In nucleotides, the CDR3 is TGTGCCAGCAGCTCCGCTAGGGGTTACGAGCAGTACTTC.

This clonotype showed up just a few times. In nucleotides, the CDR3 is TGTGCCAGCAGCTTACGGGACAGGGGGCCCTCTATCTCTGGGGCCAACGTCCTGACTTTC. It yields the protein CASSLRDRGPSISGANVLTF. The rearrangement joins TRBV11-2 to TRBJ2-6; 12 bases fit TRBD1. This CDR3 has 20 residues. Trimming took 2 bases from V and 0 from J; bases not matched to a gene: 8. Germline assignment: CDR1 SGHAT and CDR2 FQNNGV. The variable domain in full, completed from reference TRBV11-2 and TRBJ2-6, reads EAGVAQSPRYKIIEKRQSVAFWCNPISGHATLYWYQQILGQGPKLLIQFQNNGVVDDSQLPKDRFSAERLKGVDSTLKIQPAKLEDSAVYLCASSLRDRGPSISGANVLTFGAGSRLTVL.

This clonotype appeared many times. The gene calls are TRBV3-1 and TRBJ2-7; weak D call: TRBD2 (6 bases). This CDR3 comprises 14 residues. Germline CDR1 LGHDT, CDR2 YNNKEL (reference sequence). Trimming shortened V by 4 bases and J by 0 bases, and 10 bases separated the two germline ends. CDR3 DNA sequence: TGTGCCAGCAGCCCCCCGGGAGTCTCCTACGAGCAGTACTTC. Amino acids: CASSPPGVSYEQYF.

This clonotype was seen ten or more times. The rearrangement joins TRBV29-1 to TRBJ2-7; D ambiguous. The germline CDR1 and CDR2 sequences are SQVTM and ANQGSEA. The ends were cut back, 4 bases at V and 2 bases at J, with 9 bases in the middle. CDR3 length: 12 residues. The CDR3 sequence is CSVADGTYEQYF. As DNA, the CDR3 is TGCAGCGTTGCGGACGGAACCTACGAGCAGTACTTC.

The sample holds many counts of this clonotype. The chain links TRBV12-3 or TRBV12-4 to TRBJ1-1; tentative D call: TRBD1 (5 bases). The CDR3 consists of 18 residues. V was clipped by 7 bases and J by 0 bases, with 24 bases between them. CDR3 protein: CASKEAGTANFMNTEAFF. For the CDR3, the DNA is TGTGCCAGCAAAGAAGCCGGGACGGCAAATTTCATGAACACTGAAGCTTTCTTT.

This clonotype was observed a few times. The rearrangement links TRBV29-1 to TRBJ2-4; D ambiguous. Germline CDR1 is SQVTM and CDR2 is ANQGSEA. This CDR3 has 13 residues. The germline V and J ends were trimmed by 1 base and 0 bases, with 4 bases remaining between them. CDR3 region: CSVEGVAKNIQYF. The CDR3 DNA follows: TGCAGCGTTGAAGGCGTAGCCAAAAACATTCAGTACTTC. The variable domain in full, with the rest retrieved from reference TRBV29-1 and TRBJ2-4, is SAVISQKPSRDICQRGTSLTIQCQVDSQVTMMFWYRQQPGQSLTLIATANQGSEATYESGFVIDKFPISRPNLTFSTLTVSNMSPEDSSIYLCSVEGVAKNIQYFGAGTRLSVL.

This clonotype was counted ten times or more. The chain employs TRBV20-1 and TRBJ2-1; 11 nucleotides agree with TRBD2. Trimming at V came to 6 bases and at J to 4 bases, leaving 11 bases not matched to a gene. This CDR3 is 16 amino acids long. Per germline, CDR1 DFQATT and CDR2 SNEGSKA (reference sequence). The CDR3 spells CSAPRLAGPRYNEQFF. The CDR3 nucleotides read TGCAGTGCACCAAGACTAGCGGGACCCCGTTACAATGAGCAGTTCTTC.

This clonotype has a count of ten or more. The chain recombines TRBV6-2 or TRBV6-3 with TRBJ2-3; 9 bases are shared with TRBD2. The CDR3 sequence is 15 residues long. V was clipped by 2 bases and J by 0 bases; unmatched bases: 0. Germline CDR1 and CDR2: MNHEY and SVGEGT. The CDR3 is CASSYTSGSTDTQYF. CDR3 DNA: TGTGCCAGCAGTTACACTAGCGGGAGCACAGATACGCAGTATTTT.

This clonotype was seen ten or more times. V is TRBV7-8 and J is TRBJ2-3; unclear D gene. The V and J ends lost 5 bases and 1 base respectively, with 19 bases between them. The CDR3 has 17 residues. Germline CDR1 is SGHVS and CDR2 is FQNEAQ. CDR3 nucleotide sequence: TGTGCCAGCAGCCCAAGTATAGGTTCCATAGGCACAGATACGCAGTATTTT. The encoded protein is CASSPSIGSIGTDTQYF.

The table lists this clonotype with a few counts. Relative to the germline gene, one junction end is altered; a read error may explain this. The CDR3 coding sequence is TGTGCCAGCAGTTACGCGGGAGGTAGCACAGATGCGCAGTATTTT. It yields the protein CASSYAGGSTDAQYF. This chain joins TRBV6-2 or TRBV6-3 and TRBJ2-3; 8 nucleotides line up with TRBD2. Germline loops: CDR1 MNHEY, CDR2 SVGEGT. The CDR3 sequence is 15 residues long.

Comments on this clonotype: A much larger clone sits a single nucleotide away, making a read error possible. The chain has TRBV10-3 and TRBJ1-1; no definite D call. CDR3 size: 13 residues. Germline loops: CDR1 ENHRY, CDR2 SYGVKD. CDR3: CAIGESPATEAFF. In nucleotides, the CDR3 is TGTGCCATCGGTGAGTCGCCCGCCACTGAAGCTTTCTTT.

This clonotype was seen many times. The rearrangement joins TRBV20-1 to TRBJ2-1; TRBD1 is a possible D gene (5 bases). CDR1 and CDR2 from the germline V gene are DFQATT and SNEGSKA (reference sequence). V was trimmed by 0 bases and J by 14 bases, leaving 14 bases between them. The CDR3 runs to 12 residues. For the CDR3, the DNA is TGCAGTGCTAGAGATCTGGCAGGGAATAAGTTCTTC. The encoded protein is CSARDLAGNKFF.

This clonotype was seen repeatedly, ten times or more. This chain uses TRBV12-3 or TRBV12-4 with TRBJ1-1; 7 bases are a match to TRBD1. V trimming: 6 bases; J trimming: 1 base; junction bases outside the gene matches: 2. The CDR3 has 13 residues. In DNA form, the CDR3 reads TGTGCCAGCAGGTGGACAGGGAACACTGAAGCTTTCTTT. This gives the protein CASRWTGNTEAFF.

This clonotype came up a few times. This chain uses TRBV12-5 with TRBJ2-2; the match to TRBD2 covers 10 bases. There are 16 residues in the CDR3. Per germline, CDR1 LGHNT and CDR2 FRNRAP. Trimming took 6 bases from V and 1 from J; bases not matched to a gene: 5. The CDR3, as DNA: TGTGCTAGTGGCCCCAGGACTAGCGGGAACACCGGGGAGCTGTTTTTT. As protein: CASGPRTSGNTGELFF.

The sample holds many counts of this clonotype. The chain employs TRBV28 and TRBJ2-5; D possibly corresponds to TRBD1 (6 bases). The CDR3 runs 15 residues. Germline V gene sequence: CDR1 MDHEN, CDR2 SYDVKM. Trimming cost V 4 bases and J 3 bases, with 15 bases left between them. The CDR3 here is CASSSPSAGEETQYF. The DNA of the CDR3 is TGTGCCAGCAGTTCCCCATCGGCAGGGGAAGAGACCCAGTACTTC.

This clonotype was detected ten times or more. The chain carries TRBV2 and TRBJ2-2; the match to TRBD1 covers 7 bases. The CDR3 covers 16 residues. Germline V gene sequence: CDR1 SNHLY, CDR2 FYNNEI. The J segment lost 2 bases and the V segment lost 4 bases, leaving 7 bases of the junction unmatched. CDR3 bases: TGTGCCAGCAGTGCGACCGGGACAGAAAACACCGGGGAGCTGTTTTTT. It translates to CASSATGTENTGELFF.

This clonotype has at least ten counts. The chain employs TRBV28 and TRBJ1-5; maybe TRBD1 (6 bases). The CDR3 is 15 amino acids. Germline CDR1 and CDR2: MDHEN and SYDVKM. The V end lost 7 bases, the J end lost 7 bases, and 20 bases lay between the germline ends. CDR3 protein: CASTPGGRVGQPQHF. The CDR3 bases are TGTGCCAGCACCCCGGGGGGCAGGGTAGGACAGCCCCAGCATTTT. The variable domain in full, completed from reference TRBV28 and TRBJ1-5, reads DVKVTQSSRYLVKRTGEKVFLECVQDMDHENMFWYRQDPGLGLRLIYFSYDVKMKEKGDIPEGYSVSREKKERFSLILESASTNQTSMYLCASTPGGRVGQPQHFGDGTRLSIL.

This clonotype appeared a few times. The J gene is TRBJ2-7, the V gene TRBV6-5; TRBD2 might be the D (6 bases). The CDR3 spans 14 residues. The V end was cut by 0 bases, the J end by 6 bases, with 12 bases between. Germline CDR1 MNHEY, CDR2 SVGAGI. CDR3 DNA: TGTGCCAGCAGTTACTCGACTCAGGGAGGCGAGCAGTACTTC. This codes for CASSYSTQGGEQYF.

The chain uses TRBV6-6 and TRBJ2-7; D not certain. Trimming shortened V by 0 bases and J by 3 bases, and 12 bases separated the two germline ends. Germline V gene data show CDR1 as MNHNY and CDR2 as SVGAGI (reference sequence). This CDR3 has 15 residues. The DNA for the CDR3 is TGTGCCAGCAGTTACTCTGGCCAGGACCTCTACGAGCAGTACTTC. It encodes CASSYSGQDLYEQYF.

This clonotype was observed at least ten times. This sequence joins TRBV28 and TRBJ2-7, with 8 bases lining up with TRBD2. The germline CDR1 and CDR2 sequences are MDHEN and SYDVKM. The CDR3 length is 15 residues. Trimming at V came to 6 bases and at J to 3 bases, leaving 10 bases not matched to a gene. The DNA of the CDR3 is TGTGCCAGCAGATCTAGCGGGCTGGGGGTCTACGAGCAGTACTTC. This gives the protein CASRSSGLGVYEQYF.

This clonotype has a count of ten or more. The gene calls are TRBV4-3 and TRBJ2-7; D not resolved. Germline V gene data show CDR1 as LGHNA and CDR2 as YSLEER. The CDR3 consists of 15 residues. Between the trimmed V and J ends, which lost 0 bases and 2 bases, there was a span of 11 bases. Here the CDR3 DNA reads TGCGCCAGCAGCCAAGATTTGGGCGGAACCTACGAGCAGTACTTC. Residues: CASSQDLGGTYEQYF.